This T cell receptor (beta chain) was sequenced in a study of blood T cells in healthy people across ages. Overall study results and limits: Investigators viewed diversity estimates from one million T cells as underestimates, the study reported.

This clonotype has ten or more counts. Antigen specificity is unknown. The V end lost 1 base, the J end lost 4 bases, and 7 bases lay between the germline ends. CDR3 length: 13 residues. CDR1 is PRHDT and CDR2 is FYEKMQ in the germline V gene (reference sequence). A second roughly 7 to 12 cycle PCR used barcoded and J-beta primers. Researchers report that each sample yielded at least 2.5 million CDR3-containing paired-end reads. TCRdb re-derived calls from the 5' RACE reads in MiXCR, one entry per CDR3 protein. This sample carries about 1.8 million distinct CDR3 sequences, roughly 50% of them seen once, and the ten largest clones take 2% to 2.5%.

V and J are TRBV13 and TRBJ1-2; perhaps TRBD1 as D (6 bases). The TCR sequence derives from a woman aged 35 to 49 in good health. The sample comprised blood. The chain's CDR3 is CASSLVGGYGYTF. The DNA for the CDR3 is TGTGCCAGCAGCTTAGTAGGGGGCTATGGCTACACCTTC.